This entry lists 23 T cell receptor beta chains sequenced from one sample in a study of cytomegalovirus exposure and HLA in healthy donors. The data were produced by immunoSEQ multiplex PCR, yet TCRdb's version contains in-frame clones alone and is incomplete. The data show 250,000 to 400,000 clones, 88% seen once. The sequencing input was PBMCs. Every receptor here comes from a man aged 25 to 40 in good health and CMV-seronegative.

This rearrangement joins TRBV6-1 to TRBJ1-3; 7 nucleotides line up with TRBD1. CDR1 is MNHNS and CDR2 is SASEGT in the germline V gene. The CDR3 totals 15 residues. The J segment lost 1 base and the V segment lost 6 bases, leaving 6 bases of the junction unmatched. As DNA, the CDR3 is TGTGCCAGCAGGAACACGGGACAGTCTGGAAACACCATATATTTT. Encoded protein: CASRNTGQSGNTIYF.

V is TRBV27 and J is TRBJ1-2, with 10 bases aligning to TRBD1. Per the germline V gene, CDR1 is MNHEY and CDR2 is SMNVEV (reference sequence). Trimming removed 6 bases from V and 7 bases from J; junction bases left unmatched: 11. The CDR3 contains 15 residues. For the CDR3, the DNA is TGTGCCAGCAGACGACAGGGGGCATTCCTTGGTGGCTACACCTTC. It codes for CASRRQGAFLGGYTF.

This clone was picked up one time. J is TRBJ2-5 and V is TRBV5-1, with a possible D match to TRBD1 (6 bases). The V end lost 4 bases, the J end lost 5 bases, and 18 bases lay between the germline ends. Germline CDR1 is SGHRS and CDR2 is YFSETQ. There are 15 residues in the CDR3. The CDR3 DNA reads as TGCGCCAGCAGCCTAATGGCCGTAACAGGGGAGACCCAGTACTTC. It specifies CASSLMAVTGETQYF.

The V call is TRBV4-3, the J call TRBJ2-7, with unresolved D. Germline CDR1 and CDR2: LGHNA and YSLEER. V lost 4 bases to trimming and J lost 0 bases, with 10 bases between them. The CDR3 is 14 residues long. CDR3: CASSPQAGSYEQYF. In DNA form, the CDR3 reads TGCGCCAGCAGCCCTCAGGCAGGCTCCTACGAGCAGTACTTC.

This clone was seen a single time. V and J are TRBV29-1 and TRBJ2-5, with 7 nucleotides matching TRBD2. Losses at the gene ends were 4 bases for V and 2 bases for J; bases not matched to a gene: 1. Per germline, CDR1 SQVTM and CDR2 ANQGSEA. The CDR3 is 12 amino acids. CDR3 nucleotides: TGCAGCGTTGGCGGGGGTCAAGAGACCCAGTACTTC. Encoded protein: CSVGGGQETQYF. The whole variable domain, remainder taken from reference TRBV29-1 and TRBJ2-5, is SAVISQKPSRDICQRGTSLTIQCQVDSQVTMMFWYRQQPGQSLTLIATANQGSEATYESGFVIDKFPISRPNLTFSTLTVSNMSPEDSSIYLCSVGGGQETQYFGPGTRLLVL.

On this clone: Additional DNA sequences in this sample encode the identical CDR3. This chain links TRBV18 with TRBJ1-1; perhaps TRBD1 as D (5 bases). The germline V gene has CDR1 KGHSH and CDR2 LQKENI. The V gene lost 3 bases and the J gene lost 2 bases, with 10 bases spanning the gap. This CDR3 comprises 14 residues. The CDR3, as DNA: TGTGCCAGCTCACCTCTCGACAGCAACACTGAAGCTTTCTTT. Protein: CASSPLDSNTEAFF.

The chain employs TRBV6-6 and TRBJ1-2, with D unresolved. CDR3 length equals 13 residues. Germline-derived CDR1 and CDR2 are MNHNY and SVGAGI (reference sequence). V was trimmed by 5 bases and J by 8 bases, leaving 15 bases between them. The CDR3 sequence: CASSNTIGGGYTF. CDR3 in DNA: TGTGCCAGCAGTAATACCATCGGCGGGGGCTACACCTTC.

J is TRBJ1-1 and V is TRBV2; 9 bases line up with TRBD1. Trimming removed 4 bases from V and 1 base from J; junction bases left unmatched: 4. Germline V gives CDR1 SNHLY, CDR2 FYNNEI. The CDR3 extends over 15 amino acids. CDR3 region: CASSGDRGTNTEAFF. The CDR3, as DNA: TGTGCCAGCAGTGGTGACAGGGGGACGAACACTGAAGCTTTCTTT.

CDR3 protein: CASSLGGSPNYGYTF. CDR3 nucleotide sequence: TGTGCCAGCAGCTTAGGCGGGAGCCCTAACTATGGCTACACCTTC. This sequence joins TRBV11-2 and TRBJ1-2; D gene ambiguous. Looked up from germline, CDR1 is SGHAT and CDR2 is FQNNGV. This CDR3 comprises 15 residues. Trimming cost V 1 base and J 0 bases, with 9 bases left between them.

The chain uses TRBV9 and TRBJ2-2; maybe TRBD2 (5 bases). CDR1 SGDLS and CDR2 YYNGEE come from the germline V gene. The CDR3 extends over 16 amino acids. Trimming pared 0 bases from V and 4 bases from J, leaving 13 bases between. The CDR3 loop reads CASSVVAGLGTGELFF. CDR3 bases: TGTGCCAGCAGCGTAGTAGCCGGACTGGGCACCGGGGAGCTGTTTTTT.

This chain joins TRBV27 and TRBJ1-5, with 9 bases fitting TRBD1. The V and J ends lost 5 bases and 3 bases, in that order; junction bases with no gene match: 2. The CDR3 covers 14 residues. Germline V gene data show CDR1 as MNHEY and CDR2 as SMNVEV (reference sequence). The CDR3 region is CASSRTGVNQPQHF. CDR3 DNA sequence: TGTGCCAGCAGTAGGACAGGGGTCAATCAGCCCCAGCATTTT.

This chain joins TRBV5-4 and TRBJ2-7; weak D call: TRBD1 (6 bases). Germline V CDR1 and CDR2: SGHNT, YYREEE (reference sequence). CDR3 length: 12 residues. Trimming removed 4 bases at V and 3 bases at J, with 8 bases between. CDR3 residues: CASSQGRYEQYF. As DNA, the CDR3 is TGTGCCAGCAGCCAGGGGCGCTACGAGCAGTACTTC.

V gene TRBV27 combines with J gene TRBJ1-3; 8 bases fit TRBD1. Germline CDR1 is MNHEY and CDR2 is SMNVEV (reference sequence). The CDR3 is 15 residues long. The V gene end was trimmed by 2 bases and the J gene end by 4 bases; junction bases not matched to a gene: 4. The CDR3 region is CASSLAGGIGNTIYF. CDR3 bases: TGTGCCAGCAGTTTAGCAGGGGGCATAGGAAACACCATATATTTT.

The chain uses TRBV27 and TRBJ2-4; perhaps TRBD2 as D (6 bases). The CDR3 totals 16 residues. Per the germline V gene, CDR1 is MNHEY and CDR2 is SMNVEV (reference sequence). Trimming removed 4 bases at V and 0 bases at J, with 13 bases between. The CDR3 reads CASSSRGDLAKNIQYF. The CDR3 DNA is TGTGCCAGCAGTTCCCGCGGGGATCTAGCCAAAAACATTCAGTACTTC.

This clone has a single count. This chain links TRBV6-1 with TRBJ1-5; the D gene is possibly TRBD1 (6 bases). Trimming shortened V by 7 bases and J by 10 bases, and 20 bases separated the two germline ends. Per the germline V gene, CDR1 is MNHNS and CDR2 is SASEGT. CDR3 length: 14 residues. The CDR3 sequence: CASIQGGFTHPQHF. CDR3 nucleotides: TGTGCCAGCATTCAAGGGGGTTTTACGCACCCCCAGCATTTT.

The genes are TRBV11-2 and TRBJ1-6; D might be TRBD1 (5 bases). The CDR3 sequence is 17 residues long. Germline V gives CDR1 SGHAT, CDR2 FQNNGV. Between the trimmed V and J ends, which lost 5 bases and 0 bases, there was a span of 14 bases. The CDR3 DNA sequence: TGTGCCAGCAGCCGAGACAGAGTCGGCTCCTATAATTCACCCCTCCACTTT. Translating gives CASSRDRVGSYNSPLHF. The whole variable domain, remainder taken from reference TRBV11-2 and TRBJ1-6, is EAGVAQSPRYKIIEKRQSVAFWCNPISGHATLYWYQQILGQGPKLLIQFQNNGVVDDSQLPKDRFSAERLKGVDSTLKIQPAKLEDSAVYLCASSRDRVGSYNSPLHFGNGTRLTVT.

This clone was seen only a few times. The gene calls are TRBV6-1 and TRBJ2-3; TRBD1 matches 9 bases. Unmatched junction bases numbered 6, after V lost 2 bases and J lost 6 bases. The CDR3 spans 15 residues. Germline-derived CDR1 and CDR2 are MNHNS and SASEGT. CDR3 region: CASSEWGQGLDTQYF. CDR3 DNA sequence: TGTGCCAGCAGTGAATGGGGACAGGGTCTTGATACGCAGTATTTT.

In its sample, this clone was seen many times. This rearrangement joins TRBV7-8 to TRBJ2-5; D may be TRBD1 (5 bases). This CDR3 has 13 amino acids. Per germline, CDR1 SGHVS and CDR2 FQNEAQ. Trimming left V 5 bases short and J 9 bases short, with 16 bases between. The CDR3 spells CASSPTAFVSQYF. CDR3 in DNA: TGTGCCAGCAGCCCGACAGCCTTTGTGTCCCAGTACTTC. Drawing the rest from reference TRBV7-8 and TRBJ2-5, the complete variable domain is GAGVSQSPRYKVAKRGQDVALRCDPISGHVSLFWYQQALGQGPEFLTYFQNEAQLDKSGLPSDRFFAERPEGSVSTLKIQRTQQEDSAVYLCASSPTAFVSQYFGPGTRLLVL.

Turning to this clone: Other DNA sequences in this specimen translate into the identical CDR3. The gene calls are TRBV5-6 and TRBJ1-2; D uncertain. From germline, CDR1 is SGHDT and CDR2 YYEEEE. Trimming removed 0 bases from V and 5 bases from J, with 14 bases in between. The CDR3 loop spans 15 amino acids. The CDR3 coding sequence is TGTGCCAGCAGCTTGGAGGTGGGCGGGCGGTATGGCTACACCTTC. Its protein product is CASSLEVGGRYGYTF. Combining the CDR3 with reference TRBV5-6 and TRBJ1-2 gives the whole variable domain DAGVTQSPTHLIKTRGQQVTLRCSPKSGHDTVSWYQQALGQGPQFIFQYYEEEERQRGNFPDRFSGHQFPNYSSELNVNALLLGDSALYLCASSLEVGGRYGYTFGSGTRLTVV.

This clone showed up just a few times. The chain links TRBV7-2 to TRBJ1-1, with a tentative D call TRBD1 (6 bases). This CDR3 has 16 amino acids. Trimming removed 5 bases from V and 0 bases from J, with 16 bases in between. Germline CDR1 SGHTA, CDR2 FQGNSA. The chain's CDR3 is CASSKGQLYLNTEAFF. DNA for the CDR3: TGTGCCAGCAGCAAGGGACAACTGTACCTGAACACTGAAGCTTTCTTT.

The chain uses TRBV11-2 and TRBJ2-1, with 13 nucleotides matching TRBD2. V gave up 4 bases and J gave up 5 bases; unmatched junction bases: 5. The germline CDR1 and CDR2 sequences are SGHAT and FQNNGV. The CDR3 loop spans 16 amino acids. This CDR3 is CASSSWTSGGDNEQFF. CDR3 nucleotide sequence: TGTGCCAGCAGCTCCTGGACTAGCGGGGGAGACAATGAGCAGTTCTTC.

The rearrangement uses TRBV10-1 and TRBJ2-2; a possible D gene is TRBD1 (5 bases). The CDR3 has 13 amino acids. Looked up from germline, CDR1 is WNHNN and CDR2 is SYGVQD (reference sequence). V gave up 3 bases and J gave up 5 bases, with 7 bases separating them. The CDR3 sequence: CASSDPGTGELFF. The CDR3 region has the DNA TGCGCCAGCAGTGACCCAGGGACCGGGGAGCTGTTTTTT.

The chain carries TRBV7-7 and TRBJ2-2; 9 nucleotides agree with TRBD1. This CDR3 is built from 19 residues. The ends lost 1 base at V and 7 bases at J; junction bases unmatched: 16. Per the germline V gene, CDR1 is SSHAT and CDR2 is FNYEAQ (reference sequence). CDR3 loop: CASSLVPEPGQGLDGELFF. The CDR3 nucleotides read TGTGCCAGCAGCTTAGTCCCGGAACCGGGACAGGGATTGGACGGGGAGCTGTTTTTT.